A single sample is the source of the 24 T cell receptor beta chains below, sequenced in a study of blood T cell repertoires in COVID-19. Measured with immunoSEQ multiplex PCR; TCRdb has only the in-frame clones, and not every one. The sample shows about 270,000 clones, about 86% of them seen only once. Sequenced material: peripheral blood. All receptors come from a woman aged 65 to 85 with COVID-19, enrolled during active disease.

This clone was counted a few times. The rearrangement joins TRBV10-1 to TRBJ1-1, with a tentative D call TRBD1 (5 bases). There are 11 residues in the CDR3. The V gene lost 7 bases and the J gene lost 14 bases, with 17 bases spanning the gap. The germline V gene encodes CDR1 WNHNN and CDR2 SYGVQD (reference sequence). CDR3 loop: CASTRGSSGFF. The CDR3 nucleotides are TGCGCCAGCACCCGGGGGTCGTCGGGGTTCTTT.

V is TRBV30 and J is TRBJ2-1; 7 bases are shared with TRBD2. Germline CDR1 reads GTSNPN; CDR2 reads SVGIG (reference sequence). With V trimmed by 4 bases and J by 3 bases, 6 bases remained unmatched. CDR3 size: 14 residues. This CDR3 is CAWMGGAVYNEQFF. The CDR3 region has the DNA TGTGCCTGGATGGGAGGGGCTGTCTACAATGAGCAGTTCTTC.

The chain couples TRBV19 to TRBJ1-2; D remains ambiguous. This CDR3 is 15 amino acids long. V was shortened by 6 bases and J by 2 bases, with 16 bases between the two germline ends. In germline, CDR1 is LNHDA, CDR2 SQIVND (reference sequence). CDR3 residues: CASRTSRGTNYGYTF. CDR3 DNA: TGTGCCAGTAGGACGTCGCGGGGAACCAACTATGGCTACACCTTC.

This chain links TRBV10-2 with TRBJ1-1; 7 bases are shared with TRBD1. J was trimmed by 1 base and V by 4 bases; bases with no gene match: 0. The germline V gene has CDR1 WSHSY and CDR2 SAAADI. This CDR3 is built from 13 residues. For the CDR3, the DNA is TGCGCCAGCAGTGGGGACAGGAACACTGAAGCTTTCTTT. Protein: CASSGDRNTEAFF.

The rearrangement links TRBV27 to TRBJ1-2; TRBD1 matches at 9 bases. V lost 10 bases and J lost 2; bases outside the gene matches: 14. The CDR3 is 16 amino acids. Germline loops: CDR1 MNHEY, CDR2 SMNVEV (reference sequence). The CDR3 spells CATQLLGQGKNYGYTF. CDR3 nucleotide sequence: TGTGCCACCCAATTATTAGGACAGGGGAAAAACTATGGCTACACCTTC.

This sequence joins TRBV10-3 and TRBJ1-1; D perhaps matches TRBD1 (6 bases). Germline CDR1 reads ENHRY; CDR2 reads SYGVKD. This CDR3 spans 14 amino acids. Trimming took off 6 bases at V and 4 bases at J, with 15 bases between the two ends. This chain's CDR3 is CAISPVQGRTEAFF. In DNA form, the CDR3 reads TGTGCCATCAGCCCCGTTCAGGGGCGCACTGAAGCTTTCTTT.

V is TRBV5-1 and J is TRBJ1-1; D is ambiguous. Trimming pared 0 bases from V and 3 bases from J, leaving 9 bases between. The germline V gene has CDR1 SGHRS and CDR2 YFSETQ. The CDR3 sequence is 14 residues long. CDR3 loop: CASSLGVGDTEAFF. Here the CDR3 DNA reads TGCGCCAGCAGCTTGGGGGTCGGGGACACTGAAGCTTTCTTT.

V is TRBV5-1 and J is TRBJ1-2; D remains ambiguous. The length of the CDR3 is 13 residues. With 1 base removed from V and 8 bases from J, the gap between germline ends came to 12 bases. Per germline, CDR1 SGHRS and CDR2 YFSETQ. The CDR3 DNA is TGCGCCAGCAGCTTGAAGAGTTCGTGGGGCTACACCTTC. Its translation: CASSLKSSWGYTF. Together with reference TRBV5-1 and TRBJ1-2, the CDR3 gives the full variable domain: KAGVTQTPRYLIKTRGQQVTLSCSPISGHRSVSWYQQTPGQGLQFLFEYFSETQRNKGNFPGRFSGRQFSNSRSEMNVSTLELGDSALYLCASSLKSSWGYTFGSGTRLTVV.

The V call is TRBV5-1, the J call TRBJ2-2; 8 nucleotides line up with TRBD2. The CDR3 is made up of 16 amino acids. J lost 5 bases, V lost 2 bases, and 8 bases had no gene match. Germline CDR1 reads SGHRS; CDR2 reads YFSETQ. The CDR3 is CASSLDPGTRTGELFF. For the CDR3, the DNA is TGCGCCAGCAGCTTAGACCCGGGGACTAGAACCGGGGAGCTGTTTTTT.

In this sample, this clone turned up a few times. V and J are TRBV7-9 and TRBJ2-1; no clear D gene. Germline V lookup: CDR1 SEHNR, CDR2 FQNEAQ (reference sequence). This CDR3 spans 15 amino acids. V shed 6 bases and J shed 3 bases, with 15 bases lying between them. The CDR3, as DNA: TGTGCCAGCAGTCAAAACTGGGCAATCTACAATGAGCAGTTCTTC. Protein sequence: CASSQNWAIYNEQFF.

The chain has TRBV15 and TRBJ2-1, with D uncertain. This CDR3 region has 16 residues. CDR1 is LNHNV and CDR2 is YYDKDF in the germline V gene (reference sequence). V was trimmed by 3 bases and J by 5 bases, leaving 17 bases between them. The CDR3: CATSSSLLERDNEQFF. CDR3 DNA: TGTGCCACCAGCAGCTCCCTCCTTGAGCGAGACAATGAGCAGTTCTTC.

This clone was seen more than once but under ten times. V is TRBV23-1 and J is TRBJ2-2; D uncertain. TRBV23-1 belongs to the ORF category, with a function that is uncertain. This CDR3 has 15 amino acids. Trimming pared 3 bases from V and 0 bases from J, leaving 8 bases between. The CDR3 DNA sequence: TGCGCCAGCAGTCACTGTATCGCGAACACCGGGGAGCTGTTTTTT. Protein: CASSHCIANTGELFF.

This clone was counted only a few times. This chain connects TRBV29-1 to TRBJ1-2; the match to TRBD1 covers 8 bases. The germline CDR1 and CDR2 sequences are SQVTM and ANQGSEA. The CDR3 has 15 amino acids. Trimming cost V 5 bases and J 5 bases; bases outside gene matches: 13. This CDR3 reads CSVLSTGTGTYGYTF. The CDR3 bases are TGCAGCGTTCTCAGCACGGGGACAGGAACATATGGCTACACCTTC.

This clone was found once. The chain uses TRBV4-3 and TRBJ2-1, with TRBD2 identical over 7 bases. Germline CDR1 reads LGHNA; CDR2 reads YSLEER. The CDR3 is 15 amino acids. J was trimmed by 2 bases and V by 4 bases; bases with no gene match: 5. The CDR3 loop reads CASSRNGGTYNEQFF. The CDR3 DNA is TGCGCCAGCAGCCGGAACGGGGGGACCTACAATGAGCAGTTCTTC.

V and J are TRBV19 and TRBJ2-3; 13 bases fit TRBD2. Trimming removed 5 bases from V and 2 bases from J; junction bases left unmatched: 7. Germline V CDR1 and CDR2: LNHDA, SQIVND (reference sequence). The CDR3 runs to 17 residues. CDR3 loop: CASSSRLAGGTTDTQYF. In DNA form, the CDR3 reads TGTGCCAGTAGTTCCCGACTAGCGGGGGGAACCACAGATACGCAGTATTTT.

The chain joins TRBV5-4 to TRBJ2-7, with 8 bases lining up with TRBD1. Trimming cost V 0 bases and J 1 base; bases outside gene matches: 6. The CDR3 loop spans 16 amino acids. Germline loops: CDR1 SGHNT, CDR2 YYREEE (reference sequence). DNA for the CDR3: TGTGCCAGCAGCTTGGGGCGGGGACAGGTATCCTACGAGCAGTACTTC. Translating it yields CASSLGRGQVSYEQYF. Combining the CDR3 with reference TRBV5-4 and TRBJ2-7 gives the whole variable domain ETGVTQSPTHLIKTRGQQVTLRCSSQSGHNTVSWYQQALGQGPQFIFQYYREEENGRGNFPPRFSGLQFPNYSSELNVNALELDDSALYLCASSLGRGQVSYEQYFGPGTRLTVT.

This chain links TRBV9 with TRBJ2-1, with 10 nucleotides matching TRBD1. Germline V gene sequence: CDR1 SGDLS, CDR2 YYNGEE. The CDR3 sequence is 17 residues long. Trimming cost V 1 base and J 6 bases; bases outside gene matches: 10. DNA of the CDR3: TGTGCCAGCAGCGTATGGGCTACGACAGGGGGCCTCAATGAGCAGTTCTTC. Protein: CASSVWATTGGLNEQFF.

V is TRBV10-3 and J is TRBJ1-6; weak D call: TRBD1 (6 bases). CDR3 length: 14 amino acids. Trimming took off 0 bases at V and 7 bases at J, with 7 bases between the two ends. Germline CDR1 and CDR2: ENHRY and SYGVKD. The CDR3 nucleotides read TGTGCCATCAGTGAGTCAGGGGGAAATTCACCCCTCCACTTT. It codes for CAISESGGNSPLHF.

The chain joins TRBV27 to TRBJ2-7, with a weak D call TRBD2 (7 bases). The CDR3 has 14 residues. Germline loops: CDR1 MNHEY, CDR2 SMNVEV (reference sequence). V was trimmed by 7 bases and J by 2 bases, leaving 15 bases between them. DNA of the CDR3: TGTGCCAGCAAAGTCTACGGGGGGCCCTACGAGCAGTACTTC. Amino acids: CASKVYGGPYEQYF.

The chain carries TRBV6-1 and TRBJ1-2, with TRBD1 as a possible D gene (5 bases). V lost 2 bases and J 8 bases, leaving 12 bases between the germline ends. This CDR3 contains 13 residues. Germline V lookup: CDR1 MNHNS, CDR2 SASEGT. This CDR3 reads CASSESGGRGYTF. CDR3 DNA sequence: TGTGCCAGCAGTGAATCCGGGGGGAGGGGCTACACCTTC.

CDR3 protein: CASSPATRGSAFF. DNA of the CDR3: TGTGCCAGCAGCCCAGCGACCAGGGGGTCCGCTTTCTTT. V usage is TRBV3-1 (or the pseudogene TRBV3-2) and J usage is TRBJ1-1; 7 nucleotides align to TRBD1. Unmatched junction bases numbered 10, after V lost 4 bases and J lost 11 bases. The germline gives CDR1 LGHDT, CDR2 YNNKEL (reference sequence). This CDR3 region has 13 residues.

The chain employs TRBV30 and TRBJ2-3; D perhaps matches TRBD2 (5 bases). Trimming left V 3 bases short and J 3 bases short, with 19 bases between. Looked up from germline, CDR1 is GTSNPN and CDR2 is SVGIG (reference sequence). The CDR3 contains 16 residues. The CDR3 coding sequence is TGTGCCTGGAGGAAGGTCCTAGCTTTACGGACAGATACGCAGTATTTT. Its translation is CAWRKVLALRTDTQYF.

V gene TRBV10-2 combines with J gene TRBJ2-7, with D maybe TRBD2 (6 bases). Germline lookup yields CDR1 WSHSY and CDR2 SAAADI. The CDR3 is 15 amino acids. Trimming pared 5 bases from V and 0 bases from J, leaving 14 bases between. Written as DNA, the CDR3 is TGCGCCAGCAGTCCGGCGGGGACCCTCTCCTACGAGCAGTACTTC. This translates into CASSPAGTLSYEQYF.

This clone showed up just a few times. The chain combines TRBV5-6 with TRBJ2-7; D is ambiguous. Germline V gives CDR1 SGHDT, CDR2 YYEEEE. V gave up 2 bases and J gave up 2 bases, with 8 bases separating them. This CDR3 comprises 13 residues. The CDR3 spells CASSFGVTYEQYF. The DNA of the CDR3 is TGTGCCAGCAGCTTCGGAGTCACCTACGAGCAGTACTTC. The full variable domain, rest sourced from reference TRBV5-6 and TRBJ2-7, is DAGVTQSPTHLIKTRGQQVTLRCSPKSGHDTVSWYQQALGQGPQFIFQYYEEEERQRGNFPDRFSGHQFPNYSSELNVNALLLGDSALYLCASSFGVTYEQYFGPGTRLTVT.